The entry that follows covers one TCR beta chain sequence. Its specificity is unknown. Germline CDR1 and CDR2: MNHEY and SVGAGI. J was trimmed by 6 bases and V by 5 bases; bases with no gene match: 6. The CDR3 runs 13 residues. This sample was included in a study of radiotherapy plus CTLA-4 blockade in lung cancer. General study findings and limits: Radiotherapy with ipilimumab was followed by blood expansion of tumor-derived clones. Early clone dynamics of blood T cells, plus interferon-beta, reportedly predicted response best.

TCRdb's table, derived via immunoSEQ multiplex PCR, lists solely in-frame clones and lacks some. This sample has around 95,000 clones, with under 90% found just once. The TCR originated in a human donor with non-small cell lung cancer who had stable disease on radiotherapy plus ipilimumab. The material sequenced was peripheral blood, taken from a patient treated with radiotherapy plus ipilimumab. The V gene is TRBV6-5, the J gene TRBJ1-2; 7 bases fit TRBD1. This CDR3 reads CASSTGVRNGYTF. CDR3 nucleotides: TGTGCCAGCAGTACAGGGGTGAGGAATGGCTACACCTTC.